This TCR beta chain was obtained from a study of OX40 agonist ivuxolimab in advanced cancers. Trimming removed 4 bases from V and 6 bases from J, with 15 bases in between. The CDR3 contains 14 residues. CDR1 SGDLS and CDR2 YYNGEE come from the germline V gene. Regarding this clone: Its target is not known.

Whole-study results and caveats: Among T cells, CD8+ cells averaged more expanded clones than CD4+ cells.

Produced via immunoSEQ multiplex PCR; TCRdb's table is partial and in-frame only. The table records about 24,000 clones, 85% of them present only once. Sequencing used CD4+ or CD8+ T cells sorted from blood, obtained in a trial of the OX40 agonist ivuxolimab. This TCR came from an adult with an advanced solid tumor such as melanoma, head and neck, liver or kidney cancer. The J gene is TRBJ2-3, the V gene TRBV9; tentatively, D is TRBD2 (5 bases). CDR3: CASSPPTGKDTQYF. CDR3 nucleotide sequence: TGTGCCAGCAGCCCCCCAACGGGAAAGGATACGCAGTATTTT.